What follows are 32 T cell receptor beta chains derived from one specimen sequenced in a study of shared clonotypes between healthy human individuals. Sequenced by immunoSEQ multiplex PCR; TCRdb stores in-frame clones only, minus some. The sample holds about 340,000 clones, around 70% seen once. Sequenced material: memory CD4+ T cells sorted from blood. Subset described: CD45RA-negative fraction. The receptors were sampled from a man aged 30-40 years in good health.

In nucleotides, the CDR3 is TGTGCCATCAGTGAGTCCAGGGGACTAGACTCCTACGAGCAGTACTTC. This codes for CAISESRGLDSYEQYF. The gene calls are TRBV10-3 and TRBJ2-7; the match to TRBD2 covers 8 bases. CDR3 length equals 16 residues. Losses at the gene ends were 0 bases for V and 0 bases for J; bases not matched to a gene: 4. In germline, CDR1 is ENHRY, CDR2 SYGVKD.

The rearrangement uses TRBV28 and TRBJ2-7, with TRBD2 as a possible D gene (6 bases). The CDR3 has 15 amino acids. CDR1 and CDR2 from the germline V gene are MDHEN and SYDVKM. The V and J ends lost 2 bases and 2 bases respectively, with 13 bases between them. In nucleotides, the CDR3 is TGTGCCAGCAGTTTAATTGCTAGCGAAACCTACGAGCAGTACTTC. It translates to CASSLIASETYEQYF.

The genes are TRBV7-9 and TRBJ2-4; 9 bases fit TRBD1. The V segment lost 5 bases and the J segment 15 bases; nucleotides outside the gene matches: 8. The CDR3 sequence is 12 residues long. CDR1 is SEHNR and CDR2 is FQNEAQ in the germline V gene (reference sequence). Here the CDR3 reads CASSRGQGKGYF. As DNA, the CDR3 is TGTGCCAGCAGCAGAGGACAGGGGAAGGGGTACTTC.

The chain uses TRBV20-1 and TRBJ2-7, with D perhaps matching TRBD1 or TRBD2 (5 bases each). V lost 5 bases and J lost 6, with 11 bases in between. Germline CDR1 DFQATT, CDR2 SNEGSKA (reference sequence). The CDR3 consists of 11 residues. Written as DNA, the CDR3 is TGCAGTGCTCGCCGGGGCGCCGAGCAGTACTTC. This codes for CSARRGAEQYF.

The genes are TRBV5-6 and TRBJ2-1; possible D gene TRBD2, 5 bases. The CDR3 loop spans 15 amino acids. V gave up 3 bases and J gave up 4 bases, with 14 bases separating them. Germline V CDR1 and CDR2: SGHDT, YYEEEE. The CDR3: CASSSGLPTYNEQFF. DNA for the CDR3: TGTGCCAGCAGCTCCGGACTTCCTACATACAATGAGCAGTTCTTC. Together with reference TRBV5-6 and TRBJ2-1, the CDR3 gives the full variable domain: DAGVTQSPTHLIKTRGQQVTLRCSPKSGHDTVSWYQQALGQGPQFIFQYYEEEERQRGNFPDRFSGHQFPNYSSELNVNALLLGDSALYLCASSSGLPTYNEQFFGPGTRLTVL.

This clone appeared a few times. The gene calls are TRBV2 and TRBJ2-1; D tentatively fits TRBD1 or TRBD2 (5 bases each). V was shortened by 6 bases and J by 8 bases, with 14 bases between the two germline ends. Per germline, CDR1 SNHLY and CDR2 FYNNEI. The CDR3 is 13 amino acids. CDR3 loop: CASSRDPGDEQFF. The CDR3, as DNA: TGTGCCAGCAGCCGGGACCCCGGGGATGAGCAGTTCTTC. Based on the CDR3 plus reference TRBV2 and TRBJ2-1, the full variable domain is EPEVTQTPSHQVTQMGQEVILRCVPISNHLYFYWYRQILGQKVEFLVSFYNNEISEKSEIFDDQFSVERPDGSNFTLKIRSTKLEDSAMYFCASSRDPGDEQFFGPGTRLTVL.

The chain couples TRBV28 to TRBJ2-3, with TRBD2 identical over 14 bases. Per the germline V gene, CDR1 is MDHEN and CDR2 is SYDVKM. J was trimmed by 3 bases and V by 5 bases; bases with no gene match: 19. This CDR3 is 21 amino acids long. This chain's CDR3 is CASSNNKWPGLAGDQTDTQYF. In DNA, the CDR3 is TGTGCCAGCAGTAACAATAAATGGCCGGGACTAGCGGGAGATCAGACAGATACGCAGTATTTT.

This chain joins TRBV11-2 and TRBJ2-2, with D perhaps TRBD2 (5 bases). Trimming left V 1 base short and J 0 bases short, with 9 bases between. CDR1 SGHAT and CDR2 FQNNGV come from the germline V gene. The CDR3 spans 16 residues. CDR3 bases: TGTGCCAGCAGCTTAGTTGAGGGCGCGAACACCGGGGAGCTGTTTTTT. This sequence encodes CASSLVEGANTGELFF.

The V call is TRBV6-1, the J call TRBJ2-1, with 10 bases fitting TRBD2. Trimming at V came to 5 bases and at J to 2 bases, leaving 6 bases not matched to a gene. CDR1 and CDR2 (germline): MNHNS, SASEGT. The CDR3 runs 16 residues. The CDR3 reads CASSKDLAGAYNEQFF. CDR3 bases: TGTGCCAGCAGTAAAGATCTAGCGGGAGCCTACAATGAGCAGTTCTTC.

The chain has TRBV27 and TRBJ2-7; possibly TRBD2 for D (7 bases). This CDR3 has 15 residues. V shed 3 bases and J shed 3 bases, with 15 bases lying between them. In germline, CDR1 is MNHEY, CDR2 SMNVEV (reference sequence). The CDR3 loop is CASSFWGGRSYEQYF. CDR3 DNA: TGTGCCAGCAGTTTTTGGGGGGGGCGTAGCTACGAGCAGTACTTC.

The CDR3 sequence is CASSGTGQGEIGELFF. In DNA form, the CDR3 reads TGCGCCAGCAGCGGGACGGGACAGGGGGAGATCGGGGAGCTGTTTTTT. The V gene is TRBV5-1, the J gene TRBJ2-2; TRBD1 matches 11 bases. The CDR3 is 16 amino acids. V lost 4 bases and J lost 7; bases outside the gene matches: 9. CDR1 SGHRS and CDR2 YFSETQ come from the germline V gene.

Ten or more counts support this clone. This chain uses TRBV9 with TRBJ2-3; no clear D gene. The V and J ends lost 0 bases and 8 bases respectively, with 13 bases between them. The CDR3 loop spans 14 amino acids. The V gene's germline CDR1 is SGDLS and CDR2 YYNGEE. The CDR3 DNA reads TGTGCCAGCAGCGTAGAGCCGGGCTTAGCTACGCAGTATTTT. Translation: CASSVEPGLATQYF.

This rearrangement joins TRBV2 to TRBJ1-4; 7 positions match TRBD1. Germline V gives CDR1 SNHLY, CDR2 FYNNEI. V was clipped by 5 bases and J by 3 bases; unmatched bases: 9. The CDR3 runs to 16 residues. CDR3 DNA sequence: TGTGCCAGCAGTTTCCCAGGACAGGTCTCTAATGAAAAACTGTTTTTT. Protein: CASSFPGQVSNEKLFF.

V usage is TRBV30 and J usage is TRBJ1-5, with 11 nucleotides matching TRBD1. CDR3 length equals 18 residues. Germline-derived CDR1 and CDR2 are GTSNPN and SVGIG (reference sequence). The junction had 16 bases not matched to a gene; V was cut back by 3 bases and J by 6 bases. CDR3 in DNA: TGTGCCTGGAGACGCACAAACCGGACAGGGGGCTTTAGTCAGCCCCAGCATTTT. This encodes CAWRRTNRTGGFSQPQHF. The variable domain in full, with the rest retrieved from reference TRBV30 and TRBJ1-5, is SQTIHQWPATLVQPVGSPLSLECTVEGTSNPNLYWYRQAAGRGLQLLFYSVGIGQISSEVPQNLSASRPQDRQFILSSKKLLLSDSGFYLCAWRRTNRTGGFSQPQHFGDGTRLSIL.

The sample holds one count of this clone. The rearrangement links TRBV10-1 to TRBJ2-7; D remains ambiguous. Trimming pared 8 bases from V and 6 bases from J, leaving 14 bases between. Germline lookup yields CDR1 WNHNN and CDR2 SYGVQD (reference sequence). The CDR3 has 12 amino acids. CDR3 protein: CASGESLGEQYF. CDR3 nucleotide sequence: TGCGCCAGCGGGGAATCATTAGGCGAGCAGTACTTC.

The gene calls are TRBV11-2 and TRBJ2-1; D is ambiguous. There are 13 residues in the CDR3. CDR1 and CDR2 (germline): SGHAT, FQNNGV. The V and J ends lost 11 bases and 4 bases respectively, with 15 bases between them. DNA of the CDR3: TGTGCCGATTCGACCCAGCGTTACAATGAGCAGTTCTTC. Translation gives CADSTQRYNEQFF.

The rearrangement links TRBV11-2 to TRBJ2-4, with 8 bases identical to TRBD1. This CDR3 region has 14 residues. CDR1 and CDR2 from the germline V gene are SGHAT and FQNNGV. Trimming took 7 bases from V and 11 from J; bases not matched to a gene: 13. The CDR3 loop is CASNLGTGTSLQYF. The CDR3 coding sequence is TGTGCCAGCAATCTAGGGACAGGTACTAGTCTTCAGTACTTC.

V and J are TRBV5-5 and TRBJ1-1, with D possibly matching TRBD1 (6 bases). Per the germline V gene, CDR1 is SGHKS and CDR2 is YYEKEE (reference sequence). The CDR3 sequence is 15 residues long. Trimming stripped 2 bases from V and 4 bases from J, with 15 bases between. The CDR3 sequence: CASSFGGLGGTEAFF. The DNA for the CDR3 is TGTGCCAGCAGCTTCGGGGGCCTGGGGGGCACTGAAGCTTTCTTT.

This clone came up many times. Other nucleotide sequences in the sample specify the same CDR3. The genes are TRBV7-2 and TRBJ2-2; D is unresolved. V was clipped by 1 base and J by 7 bases, with 4 bases between them. The V gene's germline CDR1 is SGHTA and CDR2 FQGNSA. This CDR3 comprises 12 residues. The chain's CDR3 is CASSLEVGELFF. For the CDR3, the DNA is TGTGCCAGCAGCTTAGAAGTCGGGGAGCTGTTTTTT.

DNA for the CDR3: TGTGCCAGCAGTGAAGGTGGTGGGAGAGGCAATGAGCAGTTCTTC. This sequence encodes CASSEGGGRGNEQFF. The chain carries TRBV25-1 and TRBJ2-1; possible D gene TRBD2, 5 bases. Trimming took off 2 bases at V and 6 bases at J, with 14 bases between the two ends. This CDR3 contains 15 residues. From germline, CDR1 is MGHDK and CDR2 SYGVNS. Drawing the rest from reference TRBV25-1 and TRBJ2-1, the complete variable domain is EADIYQTPRYLVIGTGKKITLECSQTMGHDKMYWYQQDPGMELHLIHYSYGVNSTEKGDLSSESTVSRIRTEHFPLTLESARPSHTSQYLCASSEGGGRGNEQFFGPGTRLTVL.

This CDR3 reads CSASVREYTGELFF. The CDR3 DNA reads as TGCAGCGCCTCGGTACGGGAGTACACCGGGGAGCTGTTTTTT. The chain combines TRBV29-1 with TRBJ2-2, with D possibly TRBD2 on 6 matching bases. This CDR3 is 14 amino acids long. V gave up 7 bases and J gave up 3 bases, with 15 bases separating them. The V gene's germline CDR1 is SQVTM and CDR2 ANQGSEA.

V is TRBV10-3 and J is TRBJ2-2, with D perhaps TRBD2 (6 bases). CDR1 is ENHRY and CDR2 is SYGVKD in the germline V gene. The length of the CDR3 is 16 residues. V lost 11 bases and J lost 6, with 25 bases in between. CDR3 sequence: CAVHLAPGSGAGELFF. The CDR3, as DNA: TGTGCCGTACACCTAGCGCCGGGTTCTGGGGCCGGGGAGCTGTTTTTT.

J is TRBJ1-2 and V is TRBV7-2, with D hard to call. Looked up from germline, CDR1 is SGHTA and CDR2 is FQGNSA. V was trimmed by 3 bases and J by 7 bases, leaving 9 bases between them. The CDR3 sequence is 12 residues long. DNA for the CDR3: TGTGCCAGCAGCTTCACCCATATTGGCTACACCTTC. Translation gives CASSFTHIGYTF.

This sequence joins TRBV10-3 and TRBJ2-6; D uncertain. Germline CDR1 is ENHRY and CDR2 is SYGVKD. The CDR3 consists of 15 residues. The V gene lost 6 bases and the J gene lost 4 bases, with 13 bases spanning the gap. CDR3 residues: CAIRAAGSGANVLTF. The CDR3 DNA reads TGTGCCATCAGGGCCGCCGGGTCCGGGGCCAACGTCCTGACTTTC.

This clone has more than one count but fewer than ten. This chain links TRBV11-2 with TRBJ2-7; D tentatively reads TRBD1 or TRBD2 (5 bases each). The CDR3 spans 16 residues. Between the trimmed V and J ends, which lost 3 bases and 1 base, there was a span of 16 bases. The germline gives CDR1 SGHAT, CDR2 FQNNGV. The CDR3 spells CASSLGTLLASYEQYF. CDR3 DNA sequence: TGTGCCAGCAGCTTGGGGACCTTACTTGCGTCCTACGAGCAGTACTTC.

In its sample, this clone was seen once. The rearrangement joins TRBV7-2 to TRBJ2-1; D is uncertain. The germline gives CDR1 SGHTA, CDR2 FQGNSA. CDR3 length: 12 amino acids. V lost 0 bases and J lost 5, with 2 bases in between. CDR3 bases: TGTGCCAGCAGCTTAGCCCACAATGAGCAGTTCTTC. The encoded protein is CASSLAHNEQFF.

This sequence joins TRBV6-1 and TRBJ1-5, with D perhaps TRBD1 (5 bases). CDR1 MNHNS and CDR2 SASEGT come from the germline V gene. The CDR3 runs to 16 residues. Deletions cut 2 bases from V and 11 bases from J, with 22 bases between. Written as DNA, the CDR3 is TGTGCCAGCAGTGAACTGGGACGTGGGGAGTTTGGAGCCCAGCATTTT. This gives the protein CASSELGRGEFGAQHF.

This clone appeared many times. CDR3 in DNA: TGCAGCGTTGCCTCGGGTTGGGGGATGAACACTGAAGCTTTCTTT. Its translation is CSVASGWGMNTEAFF. This chain joins TRBV29-1 and TRBJ1-1; tentative D call: TRBD1 (5 bases). The CDR3 spans 15 residues. CDR1 is SQVTM and CDR2 is ANQGSEA in the germline V gene. Trimming pared 4 bases from V and 0 bases from J, leaving 15 bases between.

The chain carries TRBV10-3 and TRBJ1-2; the D gene is possibly TRBD1 (5 bases). The V gene's germline CDR1 is ENHRY and CDR2 SYGVKD. There are 14 residues in the CDR3. The V end lost 0 bases, the J end lost 4 bases, and 9 bases lay between the germline ends. Written as DNA, the CDR3 is TGTGCCATCAGTGAGTCGGCAGGGCCCTATGGCTACACCTTC. As protein: CAISESAGPYGYTF.

J is TRBJ2-2 and V is TRBV28; D not resolved. Looked up from germline, CDR1 is MDHEN and CDR2 is SYDVKM. V lost 5 bases and J 2 bases, leaving 6 bases between the germline ends. CDR3 length: 13 amino acids. The chain's CDR3 is CASSEDNTGELFF. CDR3 sequence (DNA): TGTGCCAGCAGTGAGGATAACACCGGGGAGCTGTTTTTT.

The J gene is TRBJ2-1, the V gene TRBV11-2; TRBD2 agrees at 15 bases. CDR1 is SGHAT and CDR2 is FQNNGV in the germline V gene. V lost 5 bases and J lost 7; bases outside the gene matches: 12. This CDR3 is built from 18 residues. CDR3 DNA: TGTGCCAGCAGCCGTACCGAAACCGGGACTAGCGGGGGGAATGAGCAGTTCTTC. This translates into CASSRTETGTSGGNEQFF.

The CDR3 sequence is CASSGQFGSNQPQHF. In nucleotides, the CDR3 is TGTGCCAGCAGCGGACAGTTCGGAAGCAATCAGCCCCAGCATTTT. The rearrangement links TRBV27 to TRBJ1-5; D may be TRBD1 (6 bases). The CDR3 covers 15 residues. Per germline, CDR1 MNHEY and CDR2 SMNVEV (reference sequence). The germline V and J ends were trimmed by 6 bases and 1 base, with 13 bases remaining between them.